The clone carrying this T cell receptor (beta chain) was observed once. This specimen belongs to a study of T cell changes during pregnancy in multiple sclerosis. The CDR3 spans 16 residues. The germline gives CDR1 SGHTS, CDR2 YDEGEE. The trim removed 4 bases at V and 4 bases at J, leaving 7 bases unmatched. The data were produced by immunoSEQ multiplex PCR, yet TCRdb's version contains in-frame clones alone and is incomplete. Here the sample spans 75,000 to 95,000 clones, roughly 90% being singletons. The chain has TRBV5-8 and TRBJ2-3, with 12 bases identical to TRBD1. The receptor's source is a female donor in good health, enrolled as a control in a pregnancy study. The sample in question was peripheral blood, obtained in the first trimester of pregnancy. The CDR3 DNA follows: TGTGCCAGCAGCCTAGGGACAGGGGGCAGACCAGATACGCAGTATTTT. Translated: CASSLGTGGRPDTQYF.